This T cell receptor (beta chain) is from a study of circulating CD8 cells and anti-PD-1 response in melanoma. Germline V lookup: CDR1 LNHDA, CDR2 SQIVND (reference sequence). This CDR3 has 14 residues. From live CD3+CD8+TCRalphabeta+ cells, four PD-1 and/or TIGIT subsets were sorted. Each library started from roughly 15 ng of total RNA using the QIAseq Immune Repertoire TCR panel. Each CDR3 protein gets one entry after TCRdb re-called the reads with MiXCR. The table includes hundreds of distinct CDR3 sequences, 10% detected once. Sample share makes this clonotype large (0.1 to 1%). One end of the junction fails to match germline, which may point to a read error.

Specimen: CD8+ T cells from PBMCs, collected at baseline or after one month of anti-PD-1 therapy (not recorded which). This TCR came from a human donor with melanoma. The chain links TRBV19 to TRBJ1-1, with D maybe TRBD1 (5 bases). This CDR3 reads CASSMGPTGTEVFF. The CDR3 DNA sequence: TGTGCCAGTAGTATGGGGCCCACGGGCACTGAAGTTTTCTTT.